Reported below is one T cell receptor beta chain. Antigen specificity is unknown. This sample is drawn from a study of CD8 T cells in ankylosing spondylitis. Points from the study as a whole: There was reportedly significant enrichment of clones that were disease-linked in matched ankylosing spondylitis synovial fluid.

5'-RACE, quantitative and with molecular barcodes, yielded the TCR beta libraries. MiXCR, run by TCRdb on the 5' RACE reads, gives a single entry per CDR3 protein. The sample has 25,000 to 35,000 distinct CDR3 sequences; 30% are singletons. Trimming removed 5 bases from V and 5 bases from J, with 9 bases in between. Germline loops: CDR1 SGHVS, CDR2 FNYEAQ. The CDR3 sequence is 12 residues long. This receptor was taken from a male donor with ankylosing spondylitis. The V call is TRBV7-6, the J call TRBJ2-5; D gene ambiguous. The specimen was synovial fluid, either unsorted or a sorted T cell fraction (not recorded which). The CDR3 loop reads CASSRSLETQYF. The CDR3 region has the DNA TGTGCCAGCAGCCGTTCCTTGGAGACCCAGTACTTC. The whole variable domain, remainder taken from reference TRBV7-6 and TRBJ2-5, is GAGVSQSPRYKVTKRGQDVALRCDPISGHVSLYWYRQALGQGPEFLTYFNYEAQQDKSGLPNDRFSAERPEGSISTLTIQRTEQRDSAMYRCASSRSLETQYFGPGTRLLVL.